These 9 T cell receptor beta chains were sequenced from one sample in a study of radiation and T cells in renal cell carcinoma. Produced via immunoSEQ multiplex PCR; TCRdb's table is partial and in-frame only. The sample records 100,000 to 150,000 clones, roughly four fifths being singletons. Indicated time point: baseline pretreatment blood. This sample's treatment: 15 Gy SBRT to primary tumor, nephrectomy 4 weeks later. The sample here was blood, taken from a patient whose treatment included radiotherapy and nephrectomy. The receptors originated from a woman aged 55 to 70 with renal cell carcinoma.

The chain has TRBV5-4 and TRBJ2-1; D is possibly TRBD1 (7 bases). Trimming stripped 2 bases from V and 4 bases from J, with 10 bases between. The CDR3 runs 14 residues. Germline-derived CDR1 and CDR2 are SGHNT and YYREEE (reference sequence). The CDR3 sequence is CASSFPGGYNEQFF. CDR3 in DNA: TGTGCCAGCAGCTTCCCAGGGGGGTACAATGAGCAGTTCTTC.

This clone has only one observation. The V and J genes are TRBV9 and TRBJ2-3, with D uncertain. With 0 bases removed from V and 6 bases from J, the gap between germline ends came to 8 bases. The CDR3 contains 13 residues. Germline lookup yields CDR1 SGDLS and CDR2 YYNGEE. The CDR3 loop reads CASSVGSSDTQYF. The CDR3 nucleotides are TGTGCCAGCAGCGTAGGCAGCTCGGATACGCAGTATTTT.

The chain couples TRBV5-1 to TRBJ2-3, with D possibly being TRBD1 (5 bases). Trimming removed 0 bases at V and 1 base at J, with 6 bases between. CDR3 length: 14 residues. Germline V gene sequence: CDR1 SGHRS, CDR2 YFSETQ. The CDR3 reads CASSLDRRTDTQYF. In DNA, the CDR3 is TGCGCCAGCAGCTTGGACAGGCGCACAGATACGCAGTATTTT.

The chain employs TRBV2 and TRBJ2-7; 11 bases agree with TRBD1. The CDR3 runs to 15 residues. The V gene end was trimmed by 1 base and the J gene end by 5 bases; junction bases not matched to a gene: 4. CDR1 SNHLY and CDR2 FYNNEI come from the germline V gene. The DNA of the CDR3 is TGTGCCAGCAGTGAAGTGGGGACAGGGGGGGACGAGCAGTACTTC. It yields the protein CASSEVGTGGDEQYF.

This chain joins TRBV4-1 and TRBJ1-5; 7 positions agree with TRBD1. The ends lost 0 bases at V and 0 bases at J; junction bases unmatched: 2. The germline V gene has CDR1 MGHRA and CDR2 YSYEKL. The CDR3 extends over 16 amino acids. The CDR3 is CASSQDRTGSNQPQHF. DNA for the CDR3: TGCGCCAGCAGCCAAGATCGGACAGGTAGCAATCAGCCCCAGCATTTT.

V gene TRBV4-1 combines with J gene TRBJ1-3; 7 bases align to TRBD1. The CDR3 runs 14 residues. Germline assignment: CDR1 MGHRA and CDR2 YSYEKL. J gave up 0 bases and V 6 bases, and 2 bases lay outside the gene matches. CDR3: CASSWDSSGNTIYF. CDR3 coding DNA: TGCGCCAGCAGTTGGGACAGCTCTGGAAACACCATATATTTT.

V gene TRBV11-2 combines with J gene TRBJ2-7; TRBD2 matches at 9 bases. V dropped 5 bases and J dropped 4; count of bases not matched to a gene: 9. Germline CDR1 is SGHAT and CDR2 is FQNNGV. This CDR3 spans 15 amino acids. CDR3 in DNA: TGTGCCAGCAGCCCCGATTGGCGGGAGGGTTACGAGCAGTACTTC. It encodes CASSPDWREGYEQYF.

The J gene is TRBJ1-5, the V gene TRBV9; no definite D call. V shed 3 bases and J shed 0 bases, with 10 bases lying between them. The CDR3 totals 15 residues. Germline V CDR1 and CDR2: SGDLS, YYNGEE. CDR3 region: CASSGDANSNQPQHF. The CDR3 DNA sequence: TGTGCCAGCAGCGGTGACGCAAATAGCAATCAGCCCCAGCATTTT. The full variable domain, in which reference TRBV9 and TRBJ1-5 provide the parts outside the CDR3, is DSGVTQTPKHLITATGQRVTLRCSPRSGDLSVYWYQQSLDQGLQFLIQYYNGEERAKGNILERFSAQQFPDLHSELNLSSLELGDSALYFCASSGDANSNQPQHFGDGTRLSIL.

This clone has only one observation. The rearrangement joins TRBV6-1 to TRBJ2-7; 9 bases fit TRBD1. The germline V gene has CDR1 MNHNS and CDR2 SASEGT. The length of the CDR3 is 12 residues. With V trimmed by 8 bases and J by 3 bases, 2 bases remained unmatched. CDR3 protein: CASGTGHYEQYF. In DNA form, the CDR3 reads TGTGCCAGCGGGACAGGGCACTACGAGCAGTACTTC.